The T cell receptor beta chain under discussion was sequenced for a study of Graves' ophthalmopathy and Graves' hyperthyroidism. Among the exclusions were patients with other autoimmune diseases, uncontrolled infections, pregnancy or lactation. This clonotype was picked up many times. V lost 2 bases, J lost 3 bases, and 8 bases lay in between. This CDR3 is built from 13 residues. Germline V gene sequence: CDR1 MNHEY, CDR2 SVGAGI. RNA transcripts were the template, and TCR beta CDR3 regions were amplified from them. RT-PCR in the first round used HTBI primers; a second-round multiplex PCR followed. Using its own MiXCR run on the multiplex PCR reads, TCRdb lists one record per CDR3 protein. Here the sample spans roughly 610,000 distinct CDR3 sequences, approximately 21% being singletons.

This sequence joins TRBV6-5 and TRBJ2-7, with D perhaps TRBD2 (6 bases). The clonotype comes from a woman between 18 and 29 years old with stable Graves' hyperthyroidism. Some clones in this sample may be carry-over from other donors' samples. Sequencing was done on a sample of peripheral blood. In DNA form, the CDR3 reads TGTGCCAGCAGTTACACTAGCTTCTACGAGCAGTACTTC. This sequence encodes CASSYTSFYEQYF.